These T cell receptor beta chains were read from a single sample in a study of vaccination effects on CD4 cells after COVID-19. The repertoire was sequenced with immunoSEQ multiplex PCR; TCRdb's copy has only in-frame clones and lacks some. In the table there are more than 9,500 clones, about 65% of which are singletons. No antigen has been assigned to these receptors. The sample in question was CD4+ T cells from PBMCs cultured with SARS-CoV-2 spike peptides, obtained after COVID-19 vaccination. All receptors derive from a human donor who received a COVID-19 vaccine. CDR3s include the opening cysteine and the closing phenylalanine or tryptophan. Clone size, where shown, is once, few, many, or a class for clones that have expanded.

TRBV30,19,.,CAWSTLGGVTTLANYGYTF
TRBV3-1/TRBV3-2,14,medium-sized,CASSQAQGRSEQYF
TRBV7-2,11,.,CASSSYTEAFF
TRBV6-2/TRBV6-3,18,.,CASSYPTSGRAPYNEQFF
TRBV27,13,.,CASSFWGNYEQYF
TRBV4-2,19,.,CASSQVLQGAGGGNQPQHF
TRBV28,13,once,CASRAGGHQPQHF
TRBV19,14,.,CASSIVATGVGYTF
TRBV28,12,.,CASSFGRYGYTF
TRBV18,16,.,CASSPVGPSSYNEQFF
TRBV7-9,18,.,CASSPPLTSGANTDTQYF
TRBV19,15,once,CASSTLGQGGTEAFF
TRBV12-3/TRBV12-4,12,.,CASSLAEREQYF
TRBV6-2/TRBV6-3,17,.,CASSRGSRDRGGNEQFF
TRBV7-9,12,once,CASSPSEFEQYF
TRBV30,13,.,CAWSSSGKQPQHF
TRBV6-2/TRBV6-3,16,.,CASSYSGQNLYNEQFF
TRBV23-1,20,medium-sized,CASSQYVGGAESLGFYGYTF
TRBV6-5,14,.,CASSLTVTNEKLFF
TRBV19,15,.,CASHLAGRNTGELFF
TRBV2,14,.,CASSSSLFSYEQYF
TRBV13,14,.,CASSSKGTFNEQFF
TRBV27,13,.,CASRDNGESGYTF
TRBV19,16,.,CASSIDPYGQETEAFF
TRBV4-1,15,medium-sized,CASSQAAESSYEQYF
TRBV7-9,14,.,CASSLTGFNEKLFF
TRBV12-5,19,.,CASGSTVTVRGIAKNIQYF
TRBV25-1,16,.,CASSEAQHTSTDTQYF
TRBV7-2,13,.,CASSLTGRQPQHF
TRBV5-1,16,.,CASSLGKGLPNYGYTF
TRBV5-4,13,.,CASSLVPGEKLFF
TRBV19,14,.,CASKRGGPSDTQYF
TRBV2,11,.,CASRETGGAFF
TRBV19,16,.,CASSRRTGIANYGYTF
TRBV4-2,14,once,CASSQGARDEKLFF
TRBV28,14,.,CASTSGRTGAEQYF
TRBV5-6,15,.,CASSAGQAYVQPQHF
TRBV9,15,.,CASSGGDRANTEAFF
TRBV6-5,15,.,CASTPPGKMNTEAFF
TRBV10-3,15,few,CAISYGGGGTGELFF
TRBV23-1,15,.,CASSQSGSSGNTIYF
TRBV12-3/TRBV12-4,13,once,CASMRGGNQPQHF
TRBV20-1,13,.,CSASRRPAETQYF
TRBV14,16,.,CASSQLGLFSYNEQFF
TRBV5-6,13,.,CASSWGPYEGYTF
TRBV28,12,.,CASNSGREGYTF